This T cell receptor (beta chain) was documented in a study of sequential checkpoint blockade in melanoma. Profiled with immunoSEQ multiplex PCR; TCRdb holds only in-frame clones, not every one. The sample has some 22,000 clones, 80% to 90% seen once. The treatment was: randomized to nivolumab then ipilimumab (arm A) or the reverse (arm B). DNA-damaging chemotherapy had not been given to any patient beforehand. This clone has just one count. The receptor was derived from a human donor with melanoma. The sequences come from CD8+ T cells sorted from blood (inferred from file names), collected from a patient given nivolumab and ipilimumab in sequence.

CDR3 protein: CASSRQGAGYEQYF. Here the CDR3 DNA reads TGTGCCAGCAGCCGACAGGGGGCTGGGTACGAGCAGTACTTC. V is TRBV7-9 and J is TRBJ2-7; 10 bases map to TRBD1. This CDR3 has 14 amino acids. J lost 4 bases, V lost 5 bases, and 5 bases had no gene match. Germline CDR1 and CDR2: SEHNR and FQNEAQ (reference sequence).